These 24 T cell receptor beta chains came from one sample sequenced in a study of sequential checkpoint blockade in melanoma. Treatment defined: randomized to nivolumab then ipilimumab (arm A) or the reverse (arm B). Sequencing was performed with immunoSEQ multiplex PCR; in TCRdb, only in-frame clones are kept and a portion is missing. The sample holds tens of thousands of clones, approximately 88% seen once. Material: CD8+ T cells sorted from blood (inferred from file names), obtained from a patient given nivolumab and ipilimumab in sequence. All receptors derive from a human donor with melanoma.

This chain connects TRBV28 to TRBJ1-1; a weak D match, TRBD1 (6 bases). V dropped 5 bases and J dropped 7 bases, with 11 bases sitting between them. Germline lookup yields CDR1 MDHEN and CDR2 SYDVKM. This CDR3 is 12 amino acids long. The CDR3 loop reads CASSLQGVEAFF. For the CDR3, the DNA is TGTGCCAGCAGTCTACAGGGCGTTGAAGCTTTCTTT. Together with reference TRBV28 and TRBJ1-1, the CDR3 gives the full variable domain: DVKVTQSSRYLVKRTGEKVFLECVQDMDHENMFWYRQDPGLGLRLIYFSYDVKMKEKGDIPEGYSVSREKKERFSLILESASTNQTSMYLCASSLQGVEAFFGQGTRLTVV.

V is TRBV7-3 and J is TRBJ1-1; 9 nucleotides match TRBD1. The CDR3 has 13 residues. Germline V gene lookup returns CDR1 SGHTA and CDR2 FQGTGA. Germline trimming cut 8 bases from V and 6 bases from J; bases unmatched to any gene: 7. In nucleotides, the CDR3 is TGTGCCAGCTCTACAGGGGGCAAGGCTGAAGCTTTCTTT. As protein: CASSTGGKAEAFF.

The chain is built from TRBV7-9 and TRBJ1-5, with D tentatively TRBD1 (6 bases). V was shortened by 0 bases and J by 0 bases, with 12 bases between the two germline ends. CDR1 and CDR2 (germline): SEHNR, FQNEAQ (reference sequence). CDR3 length: 17 amino acids. CDR3 coding DNA: TGTGCCAGCAGCTTAGCGGGGCAGGGGCATAGCAATCAGCCCCAGCATTTT. Residues: CASSLAGQGHSNQPQHF.

The rearrangement links TRBV7-9 to TRBJ2-1; TRBD1 matches at 8 bases. With 1 base clipped from V and 4 bases from J, the junction kept 3 bases outside the gene matches. The CDR3 sequence is 15 residues long. Germline V gives CDR1 SEHNR, CDR2 FQNEAQ (reference sequence). The CDR3 DNA sequence: TGTGCCAGCAGCTTAGTTGGGACAGGATACAATGAGCAGTTCTTC. Its translation: CASSLVGTGYNEQFF.

The chain combines TRBV11-2 with TRBJ1-2; D not resolved. Germline CDR1 and CDR2: SGHAT and FQNNGV. The CDR3 spans 15 residues. V lost 1 base and J 0 bases, leaving 9 bases between the germline ends. CDR3 DNA sequence: TGTGCCAGCAGCTTAGGAGCCGGAGCTAACTATGGCTACACCTTC. It specifies CASSLGAGANYGYTF.

The CDR3: CASSKGDRSYTDTQYF. The CDR3 DNA is TGTGCCAGCAGCAAAGGTGACAGGAGTTACACAGATACGCAGTATTTT. V is TRBV5-8 and J is TRBJ2-3; possible D gene TRBD1, 6 bases. CDR1 is SGHTS, CDR2 YDEGEE, per germline. V lost 4 bases and J 2 bases, leaving 17 bases between the germline ends. There are 16 residues in the CDR3.

The chain carries TRBV6-6 and TRBJ1-2; D remains unclear. Germline lookup yields CDR1 MNHNY and CDR2 SVGAGI (reference sequence). This CDR3 spans 12 amino acids. With 11 bases removed from V and 8 bases from J, the gap between germline ends came to 18 bases. This CDR3 reads CAVEAGVRGYTF. CDR3 nucleotide sequence: TGTGCCGTCGAGGCGGGAGTTCGGGGCTACACCTTC.

This chain connects TRBV7-8 to TRBJ2-3; D remains ambiguous. Deletions cut 2 bases from V and 1 base from J, with 7 bases between. The CDR3 spans 14 residues. Germline V gene sequence: CDR1 SGHVS, CDR2 FQNEAQ. The CDR3, as DNA: TGTGCCAGCAGCTTACCCCTAGGCACAGATACGCAGTATTTT. This codes for CASSLPLGTDTQYF.

This chain joins TRBV4-3 and TRBJ1-1, with a weak D call TRBD1 (6 bases). Per germline, CDR1 LGHNA and CDR2 YSLEER. The CDR3 consists of 16 residues. Trimming removed 4 bases at V and 0 bases at J, with 15 bases between. CDR3 region: CASSPTAGALNTEAFF. The CDR3 DNA reads as TGCGCCAGCAGCCCGACGGCAGGGGCCCTGAACACTGAAGCTTTCTTT.

This rearrangement joins TRBV5-5 to TRBJ2-7, with D possibly being TRBD2 (6 bases). V lost 0 bases and J lost 0, with 10 bases in between. CDR1 and CDR2 (germline): SGHKS, YYEKEE (reference sequence). The CDR3 runs 15 residues. The CDR3: CASSLGGGFSYEQYF. CDR3 in DNA: TGTGCCAGCAGCTTGGGCGGAGGGTTCTCCTACGAGCAGTACTTC.

The chain has TRBV5-6 and TRBJ1-2; possible D gene TRBD1, 6 bases. Germline-derived CDR1 and CDR2 are SGHDT and YYEEEE. The CDR3 spans 14 residues. V lost 4 bases and J 2 bases, leaving 12 bases between the germline ends. In DNA form, the CDR3 reads TGTGCCAGCAGCGGAGTGGGGGCAAACTATGGCTACACCTTC. Encoded protein: CASSGVGANYGYTF.

J is TRBJ2-7 and V is TRBV9, with D perhaps matching TRBD2 (5 bases). Germline V gives CDR1 SGDLS, CDR2 YYNGEE. This CDR3 contains 14 residues. V lost 7 bases and J lost 0, with 14 bases in between. CDR3 bases: TGTGCCAGCGGTCGTGGCCGGGACTCCTACGAGCAGTACTTC. This encodes CASGRGRDSYEQYF.

This chain joins TRBV19 and TRBJ1-1; D is unresolved. Deletions cut 0 bases from V and 4 bases from J, with 9 bases between. Germline V CDR1 and CDR2: LNHDA, SQIVND (reference sequence). The CDR3 contains 14 residues. The CDR3 bases are TGTGCCAGTAGTATAGATACGGGTTTCACTGAAGCTTTCTTT. Protein: CASSIDTGFTEAFF.

The chain recombines TRBV10-2 with TRBJ2-3, with a tentative D call TRBD2 (5 bases). The CDR3 sequence is 15 residues long. CDR1 and CDR2 (germline): WSHSY, SAAADI. Trimming shortened V by 3 bases and J by 0 bases, and 10 bases separated the two germline ends. The CDR3 is CASSDWRVSTDTQYF. CDR3 nucleotides: TGCGCCAGCAGTGATTGGCGGGTTAGCACAGATACGCAGTATTTT.

The V call is TRBV28, the J call TRBJ1-2, with a weak D call TRBD1 (6 bases). The germline V gene encodes CDR1 MDHEN and CDR2 SYDVKM. CDR3 length: 16 residues. V was shortened by 4 bases and J by 2 bases, with 17 bases between the two germline ends. The CDR3 loop is CASSSPFGGANYGYTF. The DNA for the CDR3 is TGTGCCAGCAGTTCCCCTTTCGGGGGGGCCAACTATGGCTACACCTTC.

The rearrangement joins TRBV4-3 to TRBJ2-3, with 8 bases that match TRBD2. J lost 6 bases, V lost 4 bases, and 3 bases had no gene match. The CDR3 has 13 residues. Germline assignment: CDR1 LGHNA and CDR2 YSLEER. CDR3 residues: CASSPGGVDTQYF. In DNA form, the CDR3 reads TGCGCCAGCAGCCCGGGAGGGGTGGATACGCAGTATTTT.

The J gene is TRBJ2-2, the V gene TRBV13; 11 nucleotides align to TRBD2. The CDR3 spans 15 residues. Unmatched junction bases numbered 3, after V lost 3 bases and J lost 6 bases. Germline V CDR1 and CDR2: PRHDT, FYEKMQ (reference sequence). This CDR3 reads CASSFVAGGSGELFF. CDR3 DNA sequence: TGTGCCAGCAGCTTCGTAGCGGGGGGGTCCGGGGAGCTGTTTTTT.

A remark on this clone: Other DNA variants within this sample encode the same CDR3. V is TRBV30 and J is TRBJ2-1; 12 bases match TRBD2. This CDR3 is built from 15 residues. V shed 1 base and J 4 bases; nucleotides not matched to a gene: 2. CDR1 is GTSNPN, CDR2 SVGIG, per germline (reference sequence). The CDR3 sequence: CAWSETSGGYNEQFF. The CDR3 nucleotides read TGTGCCTGGAGTGAGACTAGCGGGGGATACAATGAGCAGTTCTTC.

This chain uses TRBV28 with TRBJ2-2; 10 bases are a match to TRBD2. Trimming at V came to 4 bases and at J to 8 bases, leaving 7 bases not matched to a gene. This CDR3 is 15 amino acids long. The germline V gene encodes CDR1 MDHEN and CDR2 SYDVKM. The CDR3 DNA follows: TGTGCCAGCAGTTGGTTAGCGGGGGGCTCTGGGGAGCTGTTTTTT. Its protein is CASSWLAGGSGELFF.

The V call is TRBV5-1, the J call TRBJ2-7; tentatively, D is TRBD1 (5 bases). The CDR3 is made up of 12 amino acids. Trimming shortened V by 6 bases and J by 2 bases, and 9 bases separated the two germline ends. Germline CDR1 SGHRS, CDR2 YFSETQ. CDR3 in DNA: TGCGCCAGCACAGGGTCGGCCTACGAGCAGTACTTC. Its protein product is CASTGSAYEQYF.

J is TRBJ1-2 and V is TRBV9; 12 bases fit TRBD1. Trimming took 3 bases from V and 8 from J; bases not matched to a gene: 2. The CDR3 is made up of 13 amino acids. Per germline, CDR1 SGDLS and CDR2 YYNGEE. CDR3 region: CASSEGQGAGYTF. DNA for the CDR3: TGTGCCAGCAGCGAGGGACAGGGGGCGGGCTACACCTTC. Filled out from reference TRBV9 and TRBJ1-2, the complete variable domain reads DSGVTQTPKHLITATGQRVTLRCSPRSGDLSVYWYQQSLDQGLQFLIQYYNGEERAKGNILERFSAQQFPDLHSELNLSSLELGDSALYFCASSEGQGAGYTFGSGTRLTVV.

The V call is TRBV6-5, the J call TRBJ2-7; TRBD2 matches at 12 bases. There are 13 residues in the CDR3. The trim removed 10 bases at V and 5 bases at J, leaving 6 bases unmatched. Germline assignment: CDR1 MNHEY and CDR2 SVGAGI. CDR3 sequence: CATTTSGSHEQYF. The CDR3 bases are TGTGCCACCACGACTAGCGGGAGCCACGAGCAGTACTTC.

Concerning this clone: This CDR3 is also generated by other DNA sequences in the sample. V is TRBV4-1 and J is TRBJ2-3, with 8 bases fitting TRBD2. V was pared by 3 bases and J by 2 bases, with 4 bases of the junction left unmatched. Germline V gene lookup returns CDR1 MGHRA and CDR2 YSYEKL. CDR3 size: 15 residues. CDR3 sequence reads: CASSHQRGTTDTQYF. The DNA for the CDR3 is TGCGCCAGCAGCCACCAGCGGGGGACCACAGATACGCAGTATTTT.

The chain combines TRBV19 with TRBJ2-7; D may be TRBD1 (6 bases). There are 15 residues in the CDR3. The V end was cut by 3 bases, the J end by 0 bases, with 12 bases between. Germline V gene data show CDR1 as LNHDA and CDR2 as SQIVND (reference sequence). CDR3 coding DNA: TGTGCCAGTAGTATTGGAACAGGGCTCTCCTACGAGCAGTACTTC. Translated, it gives CASSIGTGLSYEQYF.